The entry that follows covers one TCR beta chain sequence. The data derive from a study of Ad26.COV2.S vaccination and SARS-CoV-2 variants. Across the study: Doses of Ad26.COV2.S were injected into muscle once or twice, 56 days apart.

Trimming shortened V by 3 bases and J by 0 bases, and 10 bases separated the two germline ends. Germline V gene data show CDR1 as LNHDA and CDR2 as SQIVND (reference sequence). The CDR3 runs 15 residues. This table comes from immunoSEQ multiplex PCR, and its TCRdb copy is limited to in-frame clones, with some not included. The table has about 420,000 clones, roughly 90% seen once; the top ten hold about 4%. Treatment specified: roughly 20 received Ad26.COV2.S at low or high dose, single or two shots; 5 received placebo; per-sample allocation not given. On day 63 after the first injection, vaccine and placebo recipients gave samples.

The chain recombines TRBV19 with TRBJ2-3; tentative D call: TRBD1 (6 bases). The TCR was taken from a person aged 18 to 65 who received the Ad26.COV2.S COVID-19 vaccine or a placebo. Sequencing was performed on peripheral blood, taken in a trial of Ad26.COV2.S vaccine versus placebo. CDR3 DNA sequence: TGTGCCAGTAGTATTTGGACAGCTAGCACAGATACGCAGTATTTT. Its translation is CASSIWTASTDTQYF.